The TCR beta chain under discussion was sequenced for a study of OX40 agonist ivuxolimab in advanced cancers. This CDR3 has 16 amino acids. CDR1 LGHNA and CDR2 YSLEER come from the germline V gene. Trimming cost V 1 base and J 3 bases; bases outside gene matches: 7. Assay used: immunoSEQ multiplex PCR; TCRdb lists only in-frame clones, some missing. The sample shows approximately 38,000 clones, about 82% of them seen only once. This specimen was CD4+ or CD8+ T cells sorted from blood, taken in a trial of the OX40 agonist ivuxolimab. J is TRBJ2-7 and V is TRBV4-3, with 9 bases matching TRBD1. The origin of this receptor is an adult with an advanced solid tumor such as melanoma, head and neck, liver or kidney cancer. The CDR3, as DNA: TGCGCCAGCAGCCAAGGTTGGACAGGGGCCCTCTACGAGCAGTACTTC. It codes for CASSQGWTGALYEQYF.